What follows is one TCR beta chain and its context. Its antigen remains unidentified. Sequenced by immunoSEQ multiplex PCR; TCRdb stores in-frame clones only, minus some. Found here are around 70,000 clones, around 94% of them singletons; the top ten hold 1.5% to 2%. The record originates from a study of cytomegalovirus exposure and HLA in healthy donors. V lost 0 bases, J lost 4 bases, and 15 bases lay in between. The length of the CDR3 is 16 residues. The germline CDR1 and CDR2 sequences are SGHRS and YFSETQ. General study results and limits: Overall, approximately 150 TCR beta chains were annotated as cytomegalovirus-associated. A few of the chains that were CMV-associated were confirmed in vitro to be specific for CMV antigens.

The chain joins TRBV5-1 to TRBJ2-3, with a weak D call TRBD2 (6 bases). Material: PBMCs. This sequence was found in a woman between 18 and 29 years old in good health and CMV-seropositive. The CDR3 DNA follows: TGCGCCAGCAGCTTGGGAGGCGGGATAGGGCCAGATACGCAGTATTTT. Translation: CASSLGGGIGPDTQYF.